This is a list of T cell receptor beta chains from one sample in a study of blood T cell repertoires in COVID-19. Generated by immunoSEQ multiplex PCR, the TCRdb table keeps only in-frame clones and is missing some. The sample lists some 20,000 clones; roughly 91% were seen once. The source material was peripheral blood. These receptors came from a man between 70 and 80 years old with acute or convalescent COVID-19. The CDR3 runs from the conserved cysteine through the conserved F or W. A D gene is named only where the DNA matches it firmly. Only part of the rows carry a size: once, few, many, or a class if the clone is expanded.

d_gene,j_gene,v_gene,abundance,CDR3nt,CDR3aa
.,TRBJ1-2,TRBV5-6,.,TGTGCCAGCAGCCCGGACAAGGGAGGCTATGGCTACACCTTC,CASSPDKGGYGYTF
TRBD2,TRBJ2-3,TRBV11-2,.,TGTGCCAGCAGCTCCCGAGCGGGAGTGGTTCCAGATACGCAGTATTTT,CASSSRAGVVPDTQYF
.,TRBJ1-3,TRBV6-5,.,TGTGCCAGCAGCACAGGGACTGGAAACACCATATATTTT,CASSTGTGNTIYF
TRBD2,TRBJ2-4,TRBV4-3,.,TGCGCCAGCAGCCAAGAACGACTAGCGGGAGGAATTCAGTACTTC,CASSQERLAGGIQYF
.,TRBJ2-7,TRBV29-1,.,TGCAGCGTGTGTAAGGGGGATCCCGTTAAGTACGAGCAGTACTTC,CSVCKGDPVKYEQYF
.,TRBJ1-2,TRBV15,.,TGTGCCACCAGCGAAGATACCGGGAGAAATGTAGAGGGCTACACCTTC,CATSEDTGRNVEGYTF
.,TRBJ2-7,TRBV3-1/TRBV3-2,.,TGTGCCAGCAGCCTTAGCTCCTACGAGCAGTACTTC,CASSLSSYEQYF
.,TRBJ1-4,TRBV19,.,TGTGCCAGTACCCTATTCGGGGGAAAACTGTTTTTT,CASTLFGGKLFF
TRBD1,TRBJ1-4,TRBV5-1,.,TGCGCCAGCAGCTTGGGGTCCTGGGGACAGGGGACTAATGAAAAACTGTTTTTT,CASSLGSWGQGTNEKLFF
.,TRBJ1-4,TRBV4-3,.,TGCGCCAGCGCGGGGGCGGACGAAAAACTGTTTTTT,CASAGADEKLFF
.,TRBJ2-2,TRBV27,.,TGTGCCAGCAGTTCCGCGTCTAACACCGGGGAGCTGTTTTTT,CASSSASNTGELFF
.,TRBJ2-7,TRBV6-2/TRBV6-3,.,TGTGCCAGCAGCAGGGGTGGCGAGCAGTACTTC,CASSRGGEQYF
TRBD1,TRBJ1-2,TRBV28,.,TGTGCCAGCACCTCGGGACAGGGGAGAGGCTACACCTTC,CASTSGQGRGYTF
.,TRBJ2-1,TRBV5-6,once,TGTGCCAGCAGCTTTAGAGGGGGAGGGCCCCACAATGAGCAGTTCTTC,CASSFRGGGPHNEQFF
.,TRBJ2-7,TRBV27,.,TGTGCCAGCAGTTTAGCACTGCCGCTTAACTCCTACGAGCAGTACTTC,CASSLALPLNSYEQYF
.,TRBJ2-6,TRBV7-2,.,TGTGCCAGCAGTTTCACGGTGCTCGATTACTCTGGGGCCAACGTCCTGACTTTC,CASSFTVLDYSGANVLTF
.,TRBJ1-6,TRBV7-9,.,TGTGCCAGCAGCTTCTCTCGGGGTATCGATTCACCCCTCCACTTT,CASSFSRGIDSPLHF
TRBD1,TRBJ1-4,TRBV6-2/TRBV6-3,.,TGTGCCAGCAGCGACCCCCGGGGACAGACTAATGAAAAACTGTTTTTT,CASSDPRGQTNEKLFF
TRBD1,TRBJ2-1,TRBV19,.,TGTGCCAGTAGCTTGTATCAGGGGGCTAATGAGCAGTTCTTC,CASSLYQGANEQFF
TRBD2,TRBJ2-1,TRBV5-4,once,TGTGCCAGCAGCTTGGGTTTTGCGGGAGGATTTAATGAGCAGTTCTTC,CASSLGFAGGFNEQFF
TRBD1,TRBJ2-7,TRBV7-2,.,TGTGCCAGCAGCACCCGGACAGGGGGCTTAGGCGAGCAGTACTTC,CASSTRTGGLGEQYF
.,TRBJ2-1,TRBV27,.,TGTGCCAGCAGTTTATACCTGAGCTCCTACAATGAGCAGTTCTTC,CASSLYLSSYNEQFF
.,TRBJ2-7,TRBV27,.,TGTGCCAGCAGGCGAGCGGCTTTTTCCTCCTACGAGCAGTACTTC,CASRRAAFSSYEQYF
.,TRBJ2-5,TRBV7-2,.,TGTGCCAGCAGCTCACAGGAGGGGGCGGGAGGGACCCAGTACTTC,CASSSQEGAGGTQYF
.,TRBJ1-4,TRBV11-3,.,TGTGCCCCGACGGGGTTTAATGAAAAACTGTTTTTT,CAPTGFNEKLFF
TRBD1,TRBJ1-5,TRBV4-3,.,TGCGCCAGCAGTCTAACAGGGGATAGCAATCAGCCCCAGCATTTT,CASSLTGDSNQPQHF
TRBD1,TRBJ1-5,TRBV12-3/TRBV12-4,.,TGTGCCAGCAGGACAGGGGTGGGTCAGCCCCAGCATTTT,CASRTGVGQPQHF
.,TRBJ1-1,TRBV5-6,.,TGTGCCAGCAGCTTGGGCCAACTGAGGACTGAAGCTTTCTTT,CASSLGQLRTEAFF
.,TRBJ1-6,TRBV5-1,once,TGCGCCAGCAGCTTGGACTCGACGGGAACGGGCAATTCACCCCTCCACTTT,CASSLDSTGTGNSPLHF
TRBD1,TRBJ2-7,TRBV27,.,TGTGCCAGCCGGGACAGGGGTTACGAGCAGTACTTC,CASRDRGYEQYF
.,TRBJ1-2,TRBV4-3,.,TGCGCCAGCAGCCAGACACCGACAGGAAACTATGGCTACACCTTC,CASSQTPTGNYGYTF
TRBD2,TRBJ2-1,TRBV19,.,TGTGCCAGTAGTAGGACTAGCGGGAAGACCTACAATGAGCAGTTCTTC,CASSRTSGKTYNEQFF
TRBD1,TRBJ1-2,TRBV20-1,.,TGCAGTGCTAGTCAAGGGGGCGGAAGCTATGGCTACACCTTC,CSASQGGGSYGYTF
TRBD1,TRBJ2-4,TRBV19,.,TGTGCCAGTAGTCCCACAGGGGTCAAAAACATTCAGTACTTC,CASSPTGVKNIQYF
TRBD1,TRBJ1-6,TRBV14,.,TGTGCCAGCAGCCTCTCCAGGGGGTCACCCCTCCACTTT,CASSLSRGSPLHF
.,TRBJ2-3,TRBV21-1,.,TGTGCCAGCAGCATAAACAGGGCTAGATACACAGATACGCAGTATTTT,CASSINRARYTDTQYF
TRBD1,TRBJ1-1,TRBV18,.,TGTGCCAGCTCACCAGCGACAGGGAGTAACACTGAAGCTTTCTTT,CASSPATGSNTEAFF
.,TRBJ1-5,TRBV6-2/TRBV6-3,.,TGTGCCAGCAGTTACGAGGGGGGGCTAACCCAGCATTTT,CASSYEGGLTQHF
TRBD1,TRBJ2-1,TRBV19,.,TGTGCCAGTAGAGCCTTCGGGACAGGTTTCTACAATGAGCAGTTCTTC,CASRAFGTGFYNEQFF
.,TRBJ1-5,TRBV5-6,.,TGTGCCAGCAGCGTACAGGGTAATCAGCCCCAGCATTTT,CASSVQGNQPQHF
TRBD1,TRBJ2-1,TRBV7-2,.,TGTGCCAGCAGCCCGCTGGGACAGGGGGCCTACAATGAGCAGTTCTTC,CASSPLGQGAYNEQFF
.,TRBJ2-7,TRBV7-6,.,TGTGCCAGCAGCTTAAGACCGACAGGAGACTATCTTGAGCAGTACTTC,CASSLRPTGDYLEQYF
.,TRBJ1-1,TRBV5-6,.,TGTGCCAGCAGTTTCGATCGGCGGACTGAAGCTTTCTTT,CASSFDRRTEAFF
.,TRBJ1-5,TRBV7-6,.,TGTGCCAGCAGCTTATCCCTCGGTCAGCCCCAGCATTTT,CASSLSLGQPQHF
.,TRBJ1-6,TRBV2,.,TGTGCCAGCATTCCGCGGGGGATTTCACCCCTCCACTTT,CASIPRGISPLHF
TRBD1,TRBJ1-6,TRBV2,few,TGTGCCAGCACCCACCTGGACAGGGATAATTCACCCCTCCACTTT,CASTHLDRDNSPLHF